The next 13 T cell receptor beta chains were all read from a single sample in a study of shared clonotypes between healthy human individuals. Generated by immunoSEQ multiplex PCR, the TCRdb table keeps only in-frame clones and is missing some. In the table there are over a million clones, approximately 96% of which are singletons. The material sequenced was naive CD4+ T cells sorted from blood. Subset indicated: CD45RA+ positively selected. These TCRs come from a man aged 30 to 39 in good health.

CDR3 bases: TGTGCCAGCAGCTACCTAGCGGGAGGGAGCACAGATACGCAGTATTTT. Translated: CASSYLAGGSTDTQYF. The chain uses TRBV7-2 and TRBJ2-3; 12 bases align to TRBD2. The junction had 2 bases not matched to a gene; V was cut back by 4 bases and J by 0 bases. The CDR3 runs 16 residues. The V gene's germline CDR1 is SGHTA and CDR2 FQGNSA.

This chain uses TRBV5-1 with TRBJ1-1; TRBD1 is a possible D gene (5 bases). V lost 5 bases, J lost 6 bases, and 17 bases lay in between. The CDR3 totals 14 residues. Germline V gene sequence: CDR1 SGHRS, CDR2 YFSETQ. In nucleotides, the CDR3 is TGCGCCAGCAGTATGGGGCCCCGAGGGTCTGAAGCTTTCTTT. It is translated as CASSMGPRGSEAFF.

This sequence joins TRBV28 and TRBJ2-7; perhaps TRBD2 as D (5 bases). The germline V gene has CDR1 MDHEN and CDR2 SYDVKM. The CDR3 has 16 amino acids. V lost 3 bases, J lost 2 bases, and 17 bases lay in between. Here the CDR3 DNA reads TGTGCCAGCAGTTTGCGGCGGGCCCCAGCCACCTACGAGCAGTACTTC. This gives the protein CASSLRRAPATYEQYF.

V and J are TRBV6-1 and TRBJ2-7; maybe TRBD1 (6 bases). The V end was cut by 6 bases, the J end by 0 bases, with 15 bases between. Germline V CDR1 and CDR2: MNHNS, SASEGT. The CDR3 is 15 amino acids. The CDR3 DNA follows: TGTGCCAGCAGCGCTACCCCCAGGGGCTCCTACGAGCAGTACTTC. Amino acids: CASSATPRGSYEQYF.

Only one count was recorded for this clone. Different DNA sequences within this sample yield the same CDR3. The V and J genes are TRBV5-1 and TRBJ1-2, with 8 bases identical to TRBD1. V was clipped by 4 bases and J by 4 bases; unmatched bases: 6. This CDR3 is built from 14 residues. Germline V gene data show CDR1 as SGHRS and CDR2 as YFSETQ. The CDR3 DNA reads TGCGCCAGCAGCCCAGGACAGGGCGGCTATGGCTACACCTTC. The encoded protein is CASSPGQGGYGYTF.

The J gene is TRBJ2-3, the V gene TRBV18; a possible D gene is TRBD2 (6 bases). The CDR3 has 17 amino acids. The V and J ends lost 4 bases and 4 bases respectively, with 21 bases between them. The germline V gene has CDR1 KGHSH and CDR2 LQKENI. The CDR3 reads CASSLNGAGYSSDTQYF. CDR3 coding DNA: TGTGCCAGCTCACTCAACGGGGCGGGATACTCATCAGATACGCAGTATTTT.

The V and J genes are TRBV28 and TRBJ1-1, with D maybe TRBD1 (6 bases). CDR1 is MDHEN, CDR2 SYDVKM, per germline. V shed 3 bases and J shed 1 base, with 15 bases lying between them. The CDR3 contains 16 residues. CDR3 sequence (DNA): TGTGCCAGCAGTTTCCTTGAGGGGGGCCGGAACACTGAAGCTTTCTTT. Translated, it gives CASSFLEGGRNTEAFF.

The rearrangement links TRBV6-1 to TRBJ2-7; 9 positions match TRBD1. Germline lookup yields CDR1 MNHNS and CDR2 SASEGT. CDR3 size: 15 residues. With 11 bases clipped from V and 2 bases from J, the junction kept 13 bases outside the gene matches. The chain's CDR3 is CAGTHGGQGTYEQYF. The DNA of the CDR3 is TGTGCCGGCACCCATGGGGGACAGGGCACCTACGAGCAGTACTTC.

The CDR3 spells CASSLAFPSWANQETQYF. CDR3 bases: TGTGCCAGCAGCTTAGCTTTCCCAAGTTGGGCCAACCAAGAGACCCAGTACTTC. The chain uses TRBV7-9 and TRBJ2-5; D unresolved. The CDR3 contains 18 residues. V dropped 0 bases and J dropped 0 bases, with 17 bases sitting between them. CDR1 SEHNR and CDR2 FQNEAQ come from the germline V gene (reference sequence).

The genes are TRBV5-1 and TRBJ2-3, with 7 nucleotides matching TRBD1. CDR3 size: 16 residues. CDR1 is SGHRS and CDR2 is YFSETQ in the germline V gene. Trimming at V came to 4 bases and at J to 1 base, leaving 9 bases not matched to a gene. CDR3 protein: CASSPPLDRGTDTQYF. In DNA, the CDR3 is TGCGCCAGCAGCCCCCCCCTCGACAGGGGCACAGATACGCAGTATTTT.

The gene calls are TRBV5-4 and TRBJ2-1; 10 bases agree with TRBD2. Trimming took 1 base from V and 0 from J; bases not matched to a gene: 4. CDR1 and CDR2 (germline): SGHNT, YYREEE (reference sequence). The length of the CDR3 is 17 residues. CDR3 protein: CASSLFLAGASYNEQFF. The DNA for the CDR3 is TGTGCCAGCAGCTTGTTCCTAGCGGGAGCCTCCTACAATGAGCAGTTCTTC.

The rearrangement joins TRBV2 to TRBJ2-7; tentatively, D is TRBD2 (6 bases). The CDR3 covers 14 residues. The germline V and J ends were trimmed by 5 bases and 3 bases, with 14 bases remaining between them. The germline gives CDR1 SNHLY, CDR2 FYNNEI. The CDR3 DNA reads as TGTGCCAGCAGTAAAGGAGGGAACCTCTACGAGCAGTACTTC. Translated, it gives CASSKGGNLYEQYF.

The rearrangement joins TRBV7-6 to TRBJ2-7; D perhaps matches TRBD1 (6 bases). The CDR3 covers 13 residues. Germline CDR1 and CDR2: SGHVS and FNYEAQ. The germline V and J ends were trimmed by 2 bases and 6 bases, with 11 bases remaining between them. The CDR3 nucleotides read TGTGCCAGCAGCTTAAGCAGGGGCTCCGAGCAGTACTTC. Translating it yields CASSLSRGSEQYF.